This entry is about one TCR beta chain. Its antigen is still unknown. Other nucleotide sequences from this sample produce the same CDR3. The PCR employed 60 Vbeta primers together with 13 Jbeta primers. Some clones are missing from TCRdb's copy, which holds only in-frame ones; the method was immunoSEQ multiplex PCR. The top ten clones hold almost 8.5% of a sample with 95,000 to 120,000 clones, roughly 67% of them seen once. This sample was included in a study of cytomegalovirus exposure and HLA in healthy donors. Findings of the study overall: Reports credit the classifier with highly specific, highly sensitive diagnosis of cytomegalovirus status. In the analysis, some V segments, TRBV6-2 and TRBV6-3 included, were excluded as indistinguishable. A further, later analysis showed that HLA-associated TCR beta chains (compared with equally common others) were more clonally expanded.

The CDR3 is made up of 12 amino acids. Germline V gives CDR1 SNHLY, CDR2 FYNNEI. After removal of 7 bases from V and 3 bases from J, the junction contained 2 bases not matched to a gene. Sequenced: PBMCs. This sequence was found in a man younger than 35 in good health and CMV-seropositive. This rearrangement joins TRBV2 to TRBJ1-1; 7 bases fit TRBD1. In DNA, the CDR3 is TGTGCCAGCAACAGGGGATACACTGAAGCTTTCTTT. Translation: CASNRGYTEAFF. Variable domain in full (rest from reference TRBV2 and TRBJ1-1): EPEVTQTPSHQVTQMGQEVILRCVPISNHLYFYWYRQILGQKVEFLVSFYNNEISEKSEIFDDQFSVERPDGSNFTLKIRSTKLEDSAMYFCASNRGYTEAFFGQGTRLTVV.